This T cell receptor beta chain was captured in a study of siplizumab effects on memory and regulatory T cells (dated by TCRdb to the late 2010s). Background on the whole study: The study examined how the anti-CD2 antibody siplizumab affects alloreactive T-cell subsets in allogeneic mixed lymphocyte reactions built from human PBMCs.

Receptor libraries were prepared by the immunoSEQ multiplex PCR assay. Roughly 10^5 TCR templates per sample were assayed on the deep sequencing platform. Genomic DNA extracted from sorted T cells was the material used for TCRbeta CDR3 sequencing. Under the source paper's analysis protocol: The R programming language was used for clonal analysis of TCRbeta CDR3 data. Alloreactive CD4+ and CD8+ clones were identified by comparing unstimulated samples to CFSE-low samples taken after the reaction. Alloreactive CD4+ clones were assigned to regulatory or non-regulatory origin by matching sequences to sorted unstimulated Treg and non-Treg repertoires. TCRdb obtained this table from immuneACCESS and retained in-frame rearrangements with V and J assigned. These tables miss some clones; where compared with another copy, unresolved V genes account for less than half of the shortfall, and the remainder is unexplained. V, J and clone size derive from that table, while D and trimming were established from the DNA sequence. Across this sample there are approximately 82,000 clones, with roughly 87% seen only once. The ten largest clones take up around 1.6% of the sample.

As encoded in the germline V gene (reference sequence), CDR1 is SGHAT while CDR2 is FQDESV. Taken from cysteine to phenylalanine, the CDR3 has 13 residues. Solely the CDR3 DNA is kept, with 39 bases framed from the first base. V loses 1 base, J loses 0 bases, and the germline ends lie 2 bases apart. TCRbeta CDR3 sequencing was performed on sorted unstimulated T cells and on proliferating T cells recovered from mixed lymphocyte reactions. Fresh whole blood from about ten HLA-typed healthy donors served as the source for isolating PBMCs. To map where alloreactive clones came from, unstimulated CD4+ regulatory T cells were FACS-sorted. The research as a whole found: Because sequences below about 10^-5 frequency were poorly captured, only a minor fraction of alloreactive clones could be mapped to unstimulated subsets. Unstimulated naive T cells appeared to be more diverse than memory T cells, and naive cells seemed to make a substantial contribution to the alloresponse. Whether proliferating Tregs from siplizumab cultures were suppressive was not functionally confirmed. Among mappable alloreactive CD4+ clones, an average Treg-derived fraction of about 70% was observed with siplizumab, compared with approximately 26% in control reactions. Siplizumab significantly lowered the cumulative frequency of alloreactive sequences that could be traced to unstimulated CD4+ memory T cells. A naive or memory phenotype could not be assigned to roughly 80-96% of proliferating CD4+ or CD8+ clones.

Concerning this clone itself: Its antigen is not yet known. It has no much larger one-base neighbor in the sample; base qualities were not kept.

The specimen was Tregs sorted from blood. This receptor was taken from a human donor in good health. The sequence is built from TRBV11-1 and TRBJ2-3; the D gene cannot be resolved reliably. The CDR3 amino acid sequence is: CASSLVSTDTQYF. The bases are TGTGCCAGCAGCTTAGTCAGCACAGATACGCAGTATTTT.